The source of this TCR beta chain is a study of T cell responses to AZD1222 COVID-19 vaccine. Regarding the study as a whole: In a largely white British group with more females than males, clonal diversity was possibly underestimated. Receipt of two AZD1222 doses was followed by a rise in Spike-specific TCR breadth and depth. In all cases, repertoires were sampled only after the peak T cell response. The study reported that nearly half of spike-specific TCRs target unmutated variant regions.

The table came from immunoSEQ multiplex PCR; TCRdb's copy has only in-frame clones and leaves some out. This sample has fewer than 90,000 clones, with under 95% found just once. For this clone: Its antigen is undetermined.

The CDR3 consists of 14 residues. Looked up from germline, CDR1 is LNHNV and CDR2 is YYDKDF (reference sequence). The trim removed 7 bases at V and 7 bases at J, leaving 5 bases unmatched. This clonotype was sampled from an adult who received the AZD1222 COVID-19 vaccine. The source material was peripheral blood, sampled 28 days after the second AZD1222 dose. The V gene is TRBV15, the J gene TRBJ2-1, with 12 positions matching TRBD2. CDR3: CATKLAGGLNEQFF. CDR3 nucleotide sequence: TGTGCCACCAAGCTAGCGGGGGGGCTTAATGAGCAGTTCTTC. Full variable domain (rest looked up from reference TRBV15 and TRBJ2-1): DAMVIQNPRYQVTQFGKPVTLSCSQTLNHNVMYWYQQKSSQAPKLLFHYYDKDFNNEADTPDNFQSRRPNTSFCFLDIRSPGLGDTAMYLCATKLAGGLNEQFFGPGTRLTVL.